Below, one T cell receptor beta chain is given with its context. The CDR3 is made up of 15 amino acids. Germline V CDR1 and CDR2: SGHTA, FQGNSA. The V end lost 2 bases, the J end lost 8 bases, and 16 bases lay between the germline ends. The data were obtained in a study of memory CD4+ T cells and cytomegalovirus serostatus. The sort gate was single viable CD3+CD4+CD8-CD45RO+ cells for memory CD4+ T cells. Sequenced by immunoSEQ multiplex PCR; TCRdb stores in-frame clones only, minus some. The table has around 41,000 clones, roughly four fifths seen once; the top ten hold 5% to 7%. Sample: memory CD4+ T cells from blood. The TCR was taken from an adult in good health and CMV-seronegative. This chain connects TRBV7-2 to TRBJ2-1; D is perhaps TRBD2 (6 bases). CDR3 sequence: CASSLLLRGSDEQFF. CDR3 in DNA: TGTGCCAGCAGCTTACTCTTGCGGGGTAGCGATGAGCAGTTCTTC.